This TCR beta chain was sequenced for a study of OX40 agonist ivuxolimab in advanced cancers. Background on the study: Each dose-escalation patient presented with hepatocellular carcinoma, melanoma, renal cell or head and neck cancer.

Sampling of blood occurred at baseline, cycle 4 day 1, and cycle 7 day 1. The length of the CDR3 is 13 residues. CDR1 and CDR2 (germline): MNHNY, SVGAGI (reference sequence). The V and J ends lost 5 bases and 14 bases, in that order; junction bases with no gene match: 11. Data came from immunoSEQ multiplex PCR; TCRdb stores just in-frame clones and leaves some out. The profile shows some 52,000 clones, about 90% of them singletons. The chain recombines TRBV6-6 with TRBJ2-3, with 9 bases fitting TRBD1. This specimen consisted of CD4+ or CD8+ T cells sorted from blood, obtained in a trial of the OX40 agonist ivuxolimab. This clonotype was obtained from an adult with an advanced solid tumor such as melanoma, head and neck, liver or kidney cancer. CDR3 bases: TGTGCCAGCAGTGCAGACCGGGACAGGGAGCGGTATTTT. Translated, it gives CASSADRDRERYF.